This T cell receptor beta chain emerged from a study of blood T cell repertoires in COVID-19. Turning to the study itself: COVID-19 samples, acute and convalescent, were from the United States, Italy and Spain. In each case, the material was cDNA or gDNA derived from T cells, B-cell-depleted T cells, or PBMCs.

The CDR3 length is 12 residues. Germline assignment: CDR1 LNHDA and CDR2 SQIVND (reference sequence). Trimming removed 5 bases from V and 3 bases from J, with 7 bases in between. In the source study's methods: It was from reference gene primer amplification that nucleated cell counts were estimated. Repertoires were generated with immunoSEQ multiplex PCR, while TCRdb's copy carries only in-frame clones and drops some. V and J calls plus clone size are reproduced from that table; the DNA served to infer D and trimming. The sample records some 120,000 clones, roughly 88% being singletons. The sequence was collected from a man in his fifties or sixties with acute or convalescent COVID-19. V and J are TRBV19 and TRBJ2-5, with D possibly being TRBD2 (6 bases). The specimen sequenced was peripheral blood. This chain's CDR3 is CASSGEEETQYF. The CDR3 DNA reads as TGTGCCAGTAGTGGGGAGGAAGAGACCCAGTACTTC.